Listed below are T cell receptor beta chains from one sample, sequenced in a study of T cell changes during pregnancy in multiple sclerosis. Data came from immunoSEQ multiplex PCR; TCRdb stores just in-frame clones and leaves some out. Of about 99,000 clones detected, under 95% appear once; the ten largest clones hold less than 1%. The sample was peripheral blood, taken after pregnancy. The receptors shown here come from a female donor with multiple sclerosis, enrolled in a pregnancy study. The CDR3 runs from the conserved cysteine through the conserved F or W. D genes are given only for firm matches. The size field is filled for only some rows; it gives once, few, many or a size class.

d_call j_call clone_size v_call cdr3_nt cdr3_aa
TRBD2 TRBJ2-2 - TRBV5-4 TGTGCCAGCAGCCGACAACTAGCGGGCGGCGGGGAGCTGTTTTTT CASSRQLAGGGELFF
TRBD2 TRBJ2-7 - TRBV7-8 TGTGCCAGCAGCCCCAGCCGAGGGACTACAACCTACGAGCAGTACTTC CASSPSRGTTTYEQYF
TRBD2 TRBJ2-1 once TRBV18 TGTGCCAGCTCCCTAGCGGGAGGGCCTCTCAATGAGCAGTTCTTC CASSLAGGPLNEQFF
- TRBJ2-6 - TRBV7-9 TGTGCCAGCAGCTTAGTAGTAGTTCAGGTGATCTCTGGGGCCAACGTCCTGACTTTC CASSLVVVQVISGANVLTF
TRBD2 TRBJ2-2 - TRBV11-3 TGTGCCAGCAGCTTAGTCTTAGCGGGGGAGAACACCGGGGAGCTGTTTTTT CASSLVLAGENTGELFF
- TRBJ2-7 once TRBV29-1 TGCAGCGTGAACCGAGGATACGAGCAGTACTTC CSVNRGYEQYF
- TRBJ2-3 - TRBV19 TGTGCCAGTAGTATCCAGGTCCCAGATACGCAGTATTTT CASSIQVPDTQYF
- TRBJ2-3 - TRBV7-3 TGTGCCAGCAGCGCTCCAAGCGCGGATACGCAGTATTTT CASSAPSADTQYF
TRBD1 TRBJ2-5 - TRBV4-3 TGCGCCAGCAGCCAAGACGCCGAGACAGGGCGGGAGACCCAGTACTTC CASSQDAETGRETQYF
TRBD2 TRBJ2-2 - TRBV28 TGTGCCAGCAGTTTACTAGCGGGAATTGGCGGGGAGCTGTTTTTT CASSLLAGIGGELFF
- TRBJ2-3 - TRBV7-2 TGTGCCGCACGGAGGGCCGAAGATACGCAGTATTTT CAARRAEDTQYF
TRBD2 TRBJ2-1 - TRBV5-1 TGCGCCAGCAGCTTGGCCGGTTCTAGCGGGAGGGGTTTCAATGAGCAGTTCTTC CASSLAGSSGRGFNEQFF
- TRBJ2-7 - TRBV2 TGTGCCAGCCATACGCCCCGGGACAACTCCTACGAGCAGTACTTC CASHTPRDNSYEQYF
- TRBJ1-2 - TRBV5-8 TGTGCCAGCAGCCAGCGTATCGGCTATGGCTACACCTTC CASSQRIGYGYTF
TRBD1 TRBJ1-1 - TRBV29-1 TGCAGCGCCCAGACAGGGTACACTGAAGCTTTCTTT CSAQTGYTEAFF
- TRBJ1-2 - TRBV28 TGTGCCAGCAGTCCCCCAGTTGGGAGGGGAGTAAGGGGCTACACCTTC CASSPPVGRGVRGYTF
- TRBJ2-2 - TRBV27 TGTGCCAGCAGTTCCCGTCCTCTTTCGAACACCGGGGAGCTGTTTTTT CASSSRPLSNTGELFF
- TRBJ2-1 once TRBV12-1 TGTGCCAGCAGCCCGGTCCGGGAGAGGGATTTTTACAATGAGCAGTTCTTC CASSPVRERDFYNEQFF
- TRBJ2-5 - TRBV28 TGTGCCAGCAGTTTCTCTAGTGCGGGACAAGAGACCCAGTACTTC CASSFSSAGQETQYF